The 15 T cell receptor beta chains below were found in one sample sequenced in a study of blood T cell repertoires in COVID-19. Assay used: immunoSEQ multiplex PCR; TCRdb lists only in-frame clones, some missing. The repertoire consists of about 32,000 clones, with around 90% occurring once and the leading ten covering roughly 0.99%. The material sequenced was peripheral blood. These receptors were collected from a man in his sixties or seventies with active or convalescent COVID-19.

The table lists this clone with a count of one. The rearrangement uses TRBV4-2 and TRBJ1-2; TRBD1 matches 7 bases. The CDR3 covers 15 residues. Germline V lookup: CDR1 LGHNA, CDR2 YNFKEQ. J lost 6 bases, V lost 0 bases, and 7 bases had no gene match. Written as DNA, the CDR3 is TGTGCCAGCAGCCAAGAGGGCAGGGGGAATGATGGCTACACCTTC. This gives the protein CASSQEGRGNDGYTF.

The chain links TRBV5-1 to TRBJ2-7; TRBD2 aligns across 10 bases. This CDR3 is 16 amino acids long. Germline V gene lookup returns CDR1 SGHRS and CDR2 YFSETQ. Trimming at V came to 1 base and at J to 2 bases, leaving 6 bases not matched to a gene. Here the CDR3 DNA reads TGCGCCAGCAGCTTGAGTACTAGCGGGGCTGCCTACGAGCAGTACTTC. As protein: CASSLSTSGAAYEQYF. Filled out from reference TRBV5-1 and TRBJ2-7, the complete variable domain reads KAGVTQTPRYLIKTRGQQVTLSCSPISGHRSVSWYQQTPGQGLQFLFEYFSETQRNKGNFPGRFSGRQFSNSRSEMNVSTLELGDSALYLCASSLSTSGAAYEQYFGPGTRLTVT.

Only one count was recorded for this clone. V is TRBV27 and J is TRBJ2-7; D may be TRBD2 (5 bases). Germline V gene lookup returns CDR1 MNHEY and CDR2 SMNVEV (reference sequence). V was cut by 2 bases and J by 3 bases, with 11 bases left in between. The CDR3 sequence is 14 residues long. CDR3 in DNA: TGTGCCAGCAGTTTACGAGAGGGCGACTACGAGCAGTACTTC. Encoded protein: CASSLREGDYEQYF.

This chain uses TRBV7-8 with TRBJ2-3, with D possibly being TRBD2 (5 bases). CDR3 length: 14 residues. V lost 4 bases, J lost 2 bases, and 10 bases lay in between. Germline V lookup: CDR1 SGHVS, CDR2 FQNEAQ. CDR3 DNA sequence: TGTGCCAGCAGCTACGTCGGGAACACAGATACGCAGTATTTT. Translating it yields CASSYVGNTDTQYF. Drawing the rest from reference TRBV7-8 and TRBJ2-3, the complete variable domain is GAGVSQSPRYKVAKRGQDVALRCDPISGHVSLFWYQQALGQGPEFLTYFQNEAQLDKSGLPSDRFFAERPEGSVSTLKIQRTQQEDSAVYLCASSYVGNTDTQYFGPGTRLTVL.

The CDR3 reads CASSAHVGANYGYTF. The CDR3 DNA follows: TGTGCCAGCAGCGCGCACGTGGGAGCTAACTATGGCTACACCTTC. The chain combines TRBV9 with TRBJ1-2; D not resolved. This CDR3 contains 15 residues. Trimming shortened V by 3 bases and J by 0 bases, and 12 bases separated the two germline ends. The V gene's germline CDR1 is SGDLS and CDR2 YYNGEE.

This chain uses TRBV7-2 with TRBJ1-2; D call uncertain. The V gene's germline CDR1 is SGHTA and CDR2 FQGNSA. V was shortened by 2 bases and J by 1 base, with 8 bases between the two germline ends. The length of the CDR3 is 14 residues. CDR3 sequence: CASSLLGSNYGYTF. In DNA form, the CDR3 reads TGTGCCAGCAGCTTACTCGGGAGTAACTATGGCTACACCTTC.

The V call is TRBV23-1, the J call TRBJ1-1; the match to TRBD1 covers 8 bases. TRBV23-1 belongs to the ORF category, with a function that is uncertain. The CDR3 is 15 residues long. The ends lost 10 bases at V and 1 base at J; junction bases unmatched: 11. The CDR3 DNA sequence: TGCGCCACCACACCCTTCGACAGGGGGAACACTGAAGCTTTCTTT. Its translation is CATTPFDRGNTEAFF.

The chain combines TRBV28 with TRBJ1-2; the D gene is possibly TRBD1 (5 bases). V was clipped by 8 bases and J by 5 bases, with 21 bases between them. The CDR3 contains 15 residues. Germline V lookup: CDR1 MDHEN, CDR2 SYDVKM. The CDR3 DNA is TGTGCCAGCCACAGTTTAGGCAGGGTAGGATATGGCTACACCTTC. Protein: CASHSLGRVGYGYTF.

CDR3 in DNA: TGTGCCAGCAGCGCACAGGGGCTTAGCAATCAGCCCCAGCATTTT. As protein: CASSAQGLSNQPQHF. The chain combines TRBV9 with TRBJ1-5; 7 bases fit TRBD1. The CDR3 is 15 amino acids. The V gene end was trimmed by 3 bases and the J gene end by 0 bases; junction bases not matched to a gene: 3. Germline loops: CDR1 SGDLS, CDR2 YYNGEE.

The chain recombines TRBV5-1 with TRBJ2-2; 9 nucleotides align to TRBD1. V shed 4 bases, J shed 3 bases, and the junction held 4 bases outside the gene matches. Looked up from germline, CDR1 is SGHRS and CDR2 is YFSETQ. The CDR3 covers 15 residues. In nucleotides, the CDR3 is TGCGCCAGCAGCCGGGACAGGGTCGACACCGGGGAGCTGTTTTTT. This sequence encodes CASSRDRVDTGELFF.

This chain uses TRBV6-5 with TRBJ2-1, with D possibly being TRBD2 (6 bases). Germline V gene lookup returns CDR1 MNHEY and CDR2 SVGAGI. The CDR3 sequence is 14 residues long. The V end lost 6 bases, the J end lost 2 bases, and 11 bases lay between the germline ends. CDR3 sequence: CASSRSSAYNEQFF. In DNA form, the CDR3 reads TGTGCCAGCAGCCGATCTAGCGCCTACAATGAGCAGTTCTTC.

The chain has TRBV24-1 and TRBJ1-2; D is perhaps TRBD1 (6 bases). V lost 4 bases and J lost 5, with 10 bases in between. The CDR3 has 13 residues. Germline V CDR1 and CDR2: KGHDR, SFDVKD. The CDR3 loop is CATSDDRNYGYTF. CDR3 sequence (DNA): TGTGCCACCAGTGACGACAGGAATTATGGCTACACCTTC.

The chain employs TRBV27 and TRBJ2-7; possibly TRBD2 for D (6 bases). This CDR3 contains 15 residues. Trimming took off 9 bases at V and 2 bases at J, with 20 bases between the two ends. Germline V gene lookup returns CDR1 MNHEY and CDR2 SMNVEV (reference sequence). The CDR3 spells CARTVPGTYPYEQYF. In nucleotides, the CDR3 is TGTGCCAGAACTGTACCGGGGACTTATCCCTACGAGCAGTACTTC.

The genes are TRBV6-5 and TRBJ1-1, with a possible D match to TRBD1 (5 bases). Trimming shortened V by 8 bases and J by 11 bases, and 21 bases separated the two germline ends. This CDR3 region has 13 residues. The germline gives CDR1 MNHEY, CDR2 SVGAGI. The CDR3 DNA reads as TGTGCCAGCTTCCTGTCATGGGGCGGTGAGGCTTTCTTT. Protein: CASFLSWGGEAFF.

V usage is TRBV5-1 and J usage is TRBJ1-4; D might be TRBD1 (5 bases). V was clipped by 1 base and J by 4 bases, with 11 bases between them. The CDR3 loop spans 15 amino acids. Germline V gene data show CDR1 as SGHRS and CDR2 as YFSETQ. The CDR3 nucleotides read TGCGCCAGCAGCTTGTATCGGGGGGTTAATGAAAAACTGTTTTTT. This gives the protein CASSLYRGVNEKLFF. Based on the CDR3 plus reference TRBV5-1 and TRBJ1-4, the full variable domain is KAGVTQTPRYLIKTRGQQVTLSCSPISGHRSVSWYQQTPGQGLQFLFEYFSETQRNKGNFPGRFSGRQFSNSRSEMNVSTLELGDSALYLCASSLYRGVNEKLFFGSGTQLSVL.